This T cell receptor beta chain derives from a study of T cells in Graves' hyperthyroidism and ophthalmopathy. This clonotype was detected many times. What was amplified from RNA transcripts were TCR beta CDR3 regions. The HTBI primer set served for first-round RT-PCR of the TCR CDR3. TCRdb reprocessed the multiplex PCR reads via MiXCR and lists one record per CDR3 protein. Seen here are hundreds of thousands of distinct CDR3 sequences, under 15% observed once, and the top ten hold approximately 13%. More than 9.5 ml fresh peripheral blood yielded the PBMCs. The V end was cut by 0 bases, the J end by 7 bases, with 12 bases between. This CDR3 has 14 amino acids. Germline V gives CDR1 GTSNPN, CDR2 SVGIG (reference sequence).

The clonotype originates from a young man with Graves' ophthalmopathy. Input material: blood. V usage is TRBV30 and J usage is TRBJ2-2, with D perhaps matching TRBD2 (5 bases). CDR3 loop: CAWSVLGVGGELFF. CDR3 in DNA: TGTGCCTGGAGTGTACTGGGAGTCGGCGGGGAGCTGTTTTTT. The whole variable domain, remainder taken from reference TRBV30 and TRBJ2-2, is SQTIHQWPATLVQPVGSPLSLECTVEGTSNPNLYWYRQAAGRGLQLLFYSVGIGQISSEVPQNLSASRPQDRQFILSSKKLLLSDSGFYLCAWSVLGVGGELFFGEGSRLTVL.